The 4 T cell receptor beta chains reported below all come from one sample, sequenced in a study of post-analysis software for immune sequencing data. Whole-study results and caveats: There were five TRBV segments more frequent in patients than controls, and TRBV5-6, TRBV5-1 and TRBV20-1 were among them.

No antigen is known for these receptors. Built from TCR beta cDNA, the libraries had unique molecular identifiers in them. MiXCR, run by TCRdb on the PCR reads, gives a single entry per CDR3 protein. The table shows about 430,000 distinct CDR3 sequences, with approximately 37% occurring only once. The sample consisted of blood. The source is a girl under 10 years old with multiple sclerosis.

This clonotype was counted only a few times. V gene TRBV7-2 combines with J gene TRBJ2-3; D unclear. V lost 1 base and J lost 10, with 9 bases in between. This CDR3 has 12 residues. The germline V gene has CDR1 SGHTA and CDR2 FQGNSA. The CDR3 DNA reads TGTGCCAGCAGCTTAGTTAGTCTCTCGCAGTATTTT. Translation: CASSLVSLSQYF.

The chain carries TRBV12-3 or TRBV12-4 and TRBJ2-7, with TRBD1 matching over 9 bases. The J call may be in error: the DNA end matches TRBJ2-5 better. This CDR3 region has 15 residues. CDR3 residues: CASSPGQGQIQTQYF. The CDR3 nucleotides are TGTGCCAGCAGTCCCGGACAGGGGCAGATACAGACCCAGTACTTC.

V is TRBV20-1 and J is TRBJ1-1; weak D call: TRBD1 (6 bases). The CDR3 extends over 14 amino acids. Looked up from germline, CDR1 is DFQATT and CDR2 is SNEGSKA (reference sequence). Deletions cut 7 bases from V and 6 bases from J, with 21 bases between. CDR3 in DNA: TGCAGTGTCCCAATAAACATCAGGGGAGCTGAAGCTTTCTTT. Its translation: CSVPINIRGAEAFF.

The CDR3 DNA reads as TGCAGTGCTAGGGCATCCGGGACGAGCTCCTACGAGCAGTACTTC. It codes for CSARASGTSSYEQYF. The gene calls are TRBV20-1 and TRBJ2-7; D may correspond to TRBD1 or TRBD2 (5 bases each). This CDR3 is built from 15 residues. Per the germline V gene, CDR1 is DFQATT and CDR2 is SNEGSKA (reference sequence). V was shortened by 3 bases and J by 0 bases, with 15 bases between the two germline ends.